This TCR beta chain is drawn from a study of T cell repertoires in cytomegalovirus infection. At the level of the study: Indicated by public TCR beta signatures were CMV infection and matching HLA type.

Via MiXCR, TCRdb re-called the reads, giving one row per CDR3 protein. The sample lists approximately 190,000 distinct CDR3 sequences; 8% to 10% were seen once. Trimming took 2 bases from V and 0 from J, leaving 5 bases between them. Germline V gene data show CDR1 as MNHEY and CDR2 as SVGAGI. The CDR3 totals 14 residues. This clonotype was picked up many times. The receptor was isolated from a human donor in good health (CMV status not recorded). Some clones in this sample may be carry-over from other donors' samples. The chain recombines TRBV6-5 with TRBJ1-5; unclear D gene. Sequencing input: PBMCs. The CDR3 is CASSYVASNQPQHF. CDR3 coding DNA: TGTGCCAGCAGTTACGTGGCTAGCAATCAGCCCCAGCATTTT.